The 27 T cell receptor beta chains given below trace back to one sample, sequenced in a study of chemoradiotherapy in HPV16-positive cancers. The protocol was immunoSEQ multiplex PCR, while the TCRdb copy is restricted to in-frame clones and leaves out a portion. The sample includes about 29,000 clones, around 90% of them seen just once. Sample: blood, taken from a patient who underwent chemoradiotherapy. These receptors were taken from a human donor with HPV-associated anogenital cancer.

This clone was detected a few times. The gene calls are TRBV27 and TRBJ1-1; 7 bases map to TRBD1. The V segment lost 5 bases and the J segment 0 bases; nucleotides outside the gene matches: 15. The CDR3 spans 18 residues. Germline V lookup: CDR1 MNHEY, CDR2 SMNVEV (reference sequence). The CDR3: CASSPQGVATLVNTEAFF. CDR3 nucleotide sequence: TGTGCCAGCAGTCCTCAGGGGGTAGCCACACTCGTGAACACTGAAGCTTTCTTT.

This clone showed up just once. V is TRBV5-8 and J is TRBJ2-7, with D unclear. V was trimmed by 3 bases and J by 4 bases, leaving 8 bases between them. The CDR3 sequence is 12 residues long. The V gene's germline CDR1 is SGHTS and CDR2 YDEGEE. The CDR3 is CASSSWAYEQYF. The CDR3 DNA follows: TGTGCCAGCAGCTCCTGGGCGTACGAGCAGTACTTC.

CDR3 protein: CASRRVSTGETQYF. CDR3 in DNA: TGTGCCAGCAGGCGAGTTAGTACGGGGGAGACCCAGTACTTC. The gene calls are TRBV27 and TRBJ2-5, with a possible D match to TRBD2 (5 bases). The CDR3 sequence is 14 residues long. CDR1 MNHEY and CDR2 SMNVEV come from the germline V gene (reference sequence). V was pared by 6 bases and J by 5 bases, with 16 bases between.

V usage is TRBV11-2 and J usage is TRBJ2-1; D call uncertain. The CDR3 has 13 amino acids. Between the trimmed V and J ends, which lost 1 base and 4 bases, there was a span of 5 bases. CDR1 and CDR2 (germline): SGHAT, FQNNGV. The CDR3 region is CASSLGSYNEQFF. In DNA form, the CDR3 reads TGTGCCAGCAGCTTAGGAAGTTACAATGAGCAGTTCTTC.

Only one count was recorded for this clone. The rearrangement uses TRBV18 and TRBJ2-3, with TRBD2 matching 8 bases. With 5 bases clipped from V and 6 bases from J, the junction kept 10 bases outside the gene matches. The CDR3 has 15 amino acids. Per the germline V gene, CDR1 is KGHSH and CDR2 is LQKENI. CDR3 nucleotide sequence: TGTGCCAGCTCAACAACGGGGGGGGCCGTGGATACGCAGTATTTT. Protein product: CASSTTGGAVDTQYF. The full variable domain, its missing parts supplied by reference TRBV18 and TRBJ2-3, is NAGVMQNPRHLVRRRGQEARLRCSPMKGHSHVYWYRQLPEEGLKFMVYLQKENIIDESGMPKERFSAEFPKEGPSILRIQQVVRGDSAAYFCASSTTGGAVDTQYFGPGTRLTVL.

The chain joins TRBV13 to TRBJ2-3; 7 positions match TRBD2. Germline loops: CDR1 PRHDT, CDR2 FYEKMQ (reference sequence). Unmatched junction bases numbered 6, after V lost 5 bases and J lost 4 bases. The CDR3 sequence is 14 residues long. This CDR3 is CASSPSGLADTQYF. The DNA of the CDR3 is TGTGCCAGCAGCCCTAGCGGTTTAGCAGATACGCAGTATTTT.

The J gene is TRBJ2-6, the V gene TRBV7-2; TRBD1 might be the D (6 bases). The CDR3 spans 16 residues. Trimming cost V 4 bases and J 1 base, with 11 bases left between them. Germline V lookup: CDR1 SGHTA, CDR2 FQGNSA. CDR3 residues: CASSWGHVSGANVLTF. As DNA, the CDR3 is TGTGCCAGCAGCTGGGGACATGTATCTGGGGCCAACGTCCTGACTTTC.

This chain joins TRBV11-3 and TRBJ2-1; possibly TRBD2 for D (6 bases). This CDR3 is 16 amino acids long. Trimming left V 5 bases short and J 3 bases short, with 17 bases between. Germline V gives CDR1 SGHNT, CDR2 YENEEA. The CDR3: CASSPPVADFYNEQFF. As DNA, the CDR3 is TGTGCCAGCAGCCCCCCGGTAGCGGACTTCTACAATGAGCAGTTCTTC. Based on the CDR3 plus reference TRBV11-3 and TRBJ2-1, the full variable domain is EAGVVQSPRYKIIEKKQPVAFWCNPISGHNTLYWYLQNLGQGPELLIRYENEEAVDDSQLPKDRFSAERLKGVDSTLKIQPAELGDSAVYLCASSPPVADFYNEQFFGPGTRLTVL.

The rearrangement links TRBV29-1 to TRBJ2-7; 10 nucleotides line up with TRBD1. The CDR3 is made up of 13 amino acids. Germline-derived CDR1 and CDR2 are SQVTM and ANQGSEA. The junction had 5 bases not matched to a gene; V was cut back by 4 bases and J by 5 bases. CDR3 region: CSVVATGGHEQYF. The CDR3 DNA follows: TGCAGCGTTGTTGCGACAGGGGGCCACGAGCAGTACTTC.

The CDR3 DNA is TGTGCCAGCAGTTTAAGGTATTCACCCCTCCACTTT. The encoded protein is CASSLRYSPLHF. The rearrangement joins TRBV28 to TRBJ1-6; no clear D gene. Deletions cut 2 bases from V and 8 bases from J, with 4 bases between. The CDR3 extends over 12 amino acids. The germline V gene has CDR1 MDHEN and CDR2 SYDVKM.

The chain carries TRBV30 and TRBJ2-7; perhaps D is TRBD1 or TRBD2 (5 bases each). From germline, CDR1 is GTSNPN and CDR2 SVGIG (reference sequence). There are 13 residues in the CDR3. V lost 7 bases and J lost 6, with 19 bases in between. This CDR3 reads CAYESEFGGEQYF. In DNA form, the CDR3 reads TGTGCCTATGAGTCGGAATTTGGGGGCGAGCAGTACTTC.

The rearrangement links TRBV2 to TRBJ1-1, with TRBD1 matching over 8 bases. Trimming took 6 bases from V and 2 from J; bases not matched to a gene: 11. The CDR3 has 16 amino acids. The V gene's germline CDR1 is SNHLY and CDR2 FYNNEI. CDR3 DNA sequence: TGTGCCAGCAGGGAAACCTGGACAGGGAGAAACACTGAAGCTTTCTTT. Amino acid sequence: CASRETWTGRNTEAFF.

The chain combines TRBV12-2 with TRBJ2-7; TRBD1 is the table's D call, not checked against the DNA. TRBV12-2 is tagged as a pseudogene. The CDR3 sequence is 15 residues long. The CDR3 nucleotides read TGTGCAAGTCGCCCAAAGGTCCCAGGGGGCACCGAGCAGTACTTC. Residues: CASRPKVPGGTEQYF.

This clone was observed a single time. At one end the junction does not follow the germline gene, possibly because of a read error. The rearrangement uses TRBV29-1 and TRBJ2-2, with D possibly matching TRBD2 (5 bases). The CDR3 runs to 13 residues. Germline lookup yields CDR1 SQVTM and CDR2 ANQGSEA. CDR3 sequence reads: CSAEVWETGELFF. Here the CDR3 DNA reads TGCAGCGCTGAAGTCTGGGAGACCGGGGAGCTGTTTTTT.

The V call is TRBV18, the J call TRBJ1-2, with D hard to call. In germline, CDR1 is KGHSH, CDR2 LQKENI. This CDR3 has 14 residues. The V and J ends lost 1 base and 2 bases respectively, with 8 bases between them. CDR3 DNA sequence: TGTGCCAGCTCACCACGGGGAGAAAACTATGGCTACACCTTC. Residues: CASSPRGENYGYTF.

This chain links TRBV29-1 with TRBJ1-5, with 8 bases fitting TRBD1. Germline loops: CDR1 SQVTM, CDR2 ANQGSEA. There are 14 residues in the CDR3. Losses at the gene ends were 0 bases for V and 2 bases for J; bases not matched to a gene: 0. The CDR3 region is CSVEETGGNQPQHF. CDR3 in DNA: TGCAGCGTTGAAGAGACAGGGGGCAATCAGCCCCAGCATTTT.

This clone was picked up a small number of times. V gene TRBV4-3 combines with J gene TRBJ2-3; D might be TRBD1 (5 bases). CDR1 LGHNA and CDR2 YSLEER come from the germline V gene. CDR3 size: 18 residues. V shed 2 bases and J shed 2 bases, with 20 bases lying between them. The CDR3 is CASSQFPPSRDVTDTQYF. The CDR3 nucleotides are TGCGCCAGCAGCCAATTCCCGCCGAGCAGGGATGTCACAGATACGCAGTATTTT.

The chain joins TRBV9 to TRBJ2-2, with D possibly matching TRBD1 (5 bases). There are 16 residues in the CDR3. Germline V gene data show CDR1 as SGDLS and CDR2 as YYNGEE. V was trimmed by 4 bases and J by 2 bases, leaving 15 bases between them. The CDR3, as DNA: TGTGCCAGCAGCACCGGCGCACAGGATAACACCGGGGAGCTGTTTTTT. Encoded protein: CASSTGAQDNTGELFF.

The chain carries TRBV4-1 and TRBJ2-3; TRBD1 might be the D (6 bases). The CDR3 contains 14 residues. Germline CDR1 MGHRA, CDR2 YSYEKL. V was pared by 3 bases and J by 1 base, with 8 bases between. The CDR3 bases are TGCGCCAGCAGCCAGGGACATGGCACAGATACGCAGTATTTT. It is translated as CASSQGHGTDTQYF.

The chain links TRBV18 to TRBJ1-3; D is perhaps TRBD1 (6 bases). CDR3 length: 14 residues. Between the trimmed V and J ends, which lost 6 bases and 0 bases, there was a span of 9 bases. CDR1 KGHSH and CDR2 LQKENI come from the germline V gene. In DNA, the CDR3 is TGTGCCAGCTCGACAGGACGCTCTGGAAACACCATATATTTT. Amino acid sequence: CASSTGRSGNTIYF.

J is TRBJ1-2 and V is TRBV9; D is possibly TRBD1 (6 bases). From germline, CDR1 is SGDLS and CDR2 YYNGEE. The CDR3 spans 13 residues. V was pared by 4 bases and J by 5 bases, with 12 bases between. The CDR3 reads CASSTTGRYGYTF. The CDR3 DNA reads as TGTGCCAGCAGCACCACAGGGAGGTATGGCTACACCTTC.

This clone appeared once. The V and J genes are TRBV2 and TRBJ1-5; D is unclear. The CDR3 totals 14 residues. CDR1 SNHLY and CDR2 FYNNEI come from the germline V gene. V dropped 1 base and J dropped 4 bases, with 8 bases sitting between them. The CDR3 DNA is TGTGCCAGCAGTGAAGAGCACAGAAATCAGCCCCAGCATTTT. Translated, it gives CASSEEHRNQPQHF.

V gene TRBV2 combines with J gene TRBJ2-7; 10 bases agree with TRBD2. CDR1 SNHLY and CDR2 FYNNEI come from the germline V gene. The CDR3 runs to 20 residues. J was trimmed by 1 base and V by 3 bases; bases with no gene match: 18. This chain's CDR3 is CASSDPHLAGAGVGSYEQYF. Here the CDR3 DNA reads TGTGCCAGCAGTGACCCTCATCTAGCGGGAGCCGGGGTTGGGTCCTACGAGCAGTACTTC.

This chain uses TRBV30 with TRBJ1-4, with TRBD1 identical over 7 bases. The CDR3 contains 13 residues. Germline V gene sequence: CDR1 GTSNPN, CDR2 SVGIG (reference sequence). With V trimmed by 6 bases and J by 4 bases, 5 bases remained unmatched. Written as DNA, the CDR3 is TGTGCCTGCACCGGGACAGTTAATGAAAAACTGTTTTTT. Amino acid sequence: CACTGTVNEKLFF. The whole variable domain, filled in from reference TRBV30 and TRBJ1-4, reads SQTIHQWPATLVQPVGSPLSLECTVEGTSNPNLYWYRQAAGRGLQLLFYSVGIGQISSEVPQNLSASRPQDRQFILSSKKLLLSDSGFYLCACTGTVNEKLFFGSGTQLSVL.

CDR3 DNA: TGTGCCAGCAGCTTTGTGGGGGATGAGCAGTTCTTC. Its translation is CASSFVGDEQFF. J is TRBJ2-1 and V is TRBV7-9; D is possibly TRBD1 or TRBD2 (5 bases each). V lost 3 bases and J 8 bases, leaving 8 bases between the germline ends. Looked up from germline, CDR1 is SEHNR and CDR2 is FQNEAQ (reference sequence). The CDR3 contains 12 residues.

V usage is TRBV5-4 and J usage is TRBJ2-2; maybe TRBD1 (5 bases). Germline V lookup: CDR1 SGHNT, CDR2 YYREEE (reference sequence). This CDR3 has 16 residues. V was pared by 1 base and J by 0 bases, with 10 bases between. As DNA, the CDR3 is TGTGCCAGCAGCTTGAGTATGGGGCCGAACACCGGGGAGCTGTTTTTT. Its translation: CASSLSMGPNTGELFF.

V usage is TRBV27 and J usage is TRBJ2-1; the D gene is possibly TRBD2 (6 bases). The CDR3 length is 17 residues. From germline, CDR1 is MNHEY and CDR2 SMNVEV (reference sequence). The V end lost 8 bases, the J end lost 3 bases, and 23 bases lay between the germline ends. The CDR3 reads CASGRRGTAESYNEQFF. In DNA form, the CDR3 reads TGTGCCAGCGGCCGGAGGGGAACGGCCGAGAGCTACAATGAGCAGTTCTTC.